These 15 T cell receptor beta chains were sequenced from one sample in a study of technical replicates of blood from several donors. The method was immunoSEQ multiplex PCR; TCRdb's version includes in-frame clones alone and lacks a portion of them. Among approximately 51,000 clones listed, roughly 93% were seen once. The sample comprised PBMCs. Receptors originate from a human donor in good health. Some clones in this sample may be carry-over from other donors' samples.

The DNA of the CDR3 is TGTGCCAGCAGTGTAGGGGTTCACAGGGGAGGCTACACCTTC. It yields the protein CASSVGVHRGGYTF. This chain joins TRBV27 and TRBJ1-2; TRBD1 matches at 7 bases. After removal of 5 bases from V and 8 bases from J, the junction contained 11 bases not matched to a gene. Germline V gene sequence: CDR1 MNHEY, CDR2 SMNVEV (reference sequence). This CDR3 comprises 14 residues.

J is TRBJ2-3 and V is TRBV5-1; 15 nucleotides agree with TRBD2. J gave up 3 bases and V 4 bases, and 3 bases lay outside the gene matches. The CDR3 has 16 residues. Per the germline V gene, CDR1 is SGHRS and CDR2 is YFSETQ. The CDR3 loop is CASSIGTSGGTDTQYF. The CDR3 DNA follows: TGCGCCAGCAGCATAGGGACTAGCGGGGGGACAGATACGCAGTATTTT.

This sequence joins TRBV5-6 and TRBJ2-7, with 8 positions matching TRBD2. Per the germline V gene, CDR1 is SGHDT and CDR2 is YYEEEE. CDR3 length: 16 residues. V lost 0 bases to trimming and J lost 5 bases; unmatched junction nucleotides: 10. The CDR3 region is CASSLDGRDDRDEQYF. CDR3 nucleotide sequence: TGTGCCAGCAGCTTGGACGGGAGGGACGATCGGGACGAGCAGTACTTC.

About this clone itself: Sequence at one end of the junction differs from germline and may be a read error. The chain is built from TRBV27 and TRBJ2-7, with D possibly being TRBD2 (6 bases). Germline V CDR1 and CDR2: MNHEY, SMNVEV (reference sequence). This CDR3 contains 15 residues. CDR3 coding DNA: TGTGCCACCAGTTCGTCGCGGGAATTCACCTACGAGCAGTACTTC. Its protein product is CATSSSREFTYEQYF.

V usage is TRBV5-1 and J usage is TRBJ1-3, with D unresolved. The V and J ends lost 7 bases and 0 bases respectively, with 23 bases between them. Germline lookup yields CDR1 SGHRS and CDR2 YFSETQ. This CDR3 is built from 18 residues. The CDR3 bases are TGCGCCAGCGGACTGTCCCGATCGGACGTCCTCTCTGGAAACACCATATATTTT. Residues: CASGLSRSDVLSGNTIYF. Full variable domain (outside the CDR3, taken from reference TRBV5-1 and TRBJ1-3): KAGVTQTPRYLIKTRGQQVTLSCSPISGHRSVSWYQQTPGQGLQFLFEYFSETQRNKGNFPGRFSGRQFSNSRSEMNVSTLELGDSALYLCASGLSRSDVLSGNTIYFGEGSWLTVV.

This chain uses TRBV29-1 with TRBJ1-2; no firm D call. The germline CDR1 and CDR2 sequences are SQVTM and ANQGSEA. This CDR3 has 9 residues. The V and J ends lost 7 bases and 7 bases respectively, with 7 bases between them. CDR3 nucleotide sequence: TGCAGCGACAAATCTGGCTACACCTTC. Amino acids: CSDKSGYTF.

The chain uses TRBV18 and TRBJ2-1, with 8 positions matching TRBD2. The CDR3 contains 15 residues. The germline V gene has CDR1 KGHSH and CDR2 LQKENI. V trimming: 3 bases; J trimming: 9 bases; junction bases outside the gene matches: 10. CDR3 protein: CASSPLREGPSEQFF. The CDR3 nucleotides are TGTGCCAGCTCACCCTTACGGGAGGGCCCTAGTGAGCAGTTCTTC. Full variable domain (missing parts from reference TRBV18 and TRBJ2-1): NAGVMQNPRHLVRRRGQEARLRCSPMKGHSHVYWYRQLPEEGLKFMVYLQKENIIDESGMPKERFSAEFPKEGPSILRIQQVVRGDSAAYFCASSPLREGPSEQFFGPGTRLTVL.

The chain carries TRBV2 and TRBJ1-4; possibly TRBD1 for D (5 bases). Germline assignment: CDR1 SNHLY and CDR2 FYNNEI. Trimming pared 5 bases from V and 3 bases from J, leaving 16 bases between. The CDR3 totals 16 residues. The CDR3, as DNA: TGTGCCAGCAGTTACGTCAGGGTTTCTGCTAATGAAAAACTGTTTTTT. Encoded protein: CASSYVRVSANEKLFF.

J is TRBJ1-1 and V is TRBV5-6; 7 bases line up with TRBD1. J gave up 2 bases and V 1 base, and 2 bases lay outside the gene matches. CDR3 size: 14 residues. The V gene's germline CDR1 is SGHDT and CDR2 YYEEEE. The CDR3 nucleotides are TGTGCCAGCAGCTTGCTAGGGGGCAACACTGAAGCTTTCTTT. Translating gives CASSLLGGNTEAFF.

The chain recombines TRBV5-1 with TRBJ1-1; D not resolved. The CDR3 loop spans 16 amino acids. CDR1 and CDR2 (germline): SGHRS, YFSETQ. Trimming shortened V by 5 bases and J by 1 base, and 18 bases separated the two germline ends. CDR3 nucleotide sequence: TGCGCCAGCAGTACCCCCCGAGGTGACCCGAACACTGAAGCTTTCTTT. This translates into CASSTPRGDPNTEAFF.

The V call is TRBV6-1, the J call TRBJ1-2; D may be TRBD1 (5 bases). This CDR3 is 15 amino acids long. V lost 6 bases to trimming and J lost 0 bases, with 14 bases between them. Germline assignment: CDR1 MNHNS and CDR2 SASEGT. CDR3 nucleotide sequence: TGTGCCAGCAGGCCCGGGACTGGGACTAACTATGGCTACACCTTC. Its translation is CASRPGTGTNYGYTF.

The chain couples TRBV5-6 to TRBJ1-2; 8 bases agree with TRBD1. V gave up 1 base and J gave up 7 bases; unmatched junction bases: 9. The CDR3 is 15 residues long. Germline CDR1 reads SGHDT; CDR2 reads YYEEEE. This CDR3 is CASSLWAGGKGGYTF. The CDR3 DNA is TGTGCCAGCAGCTTGTGGGCAGGGGGCAAAGGTGGCTACACCTTC.

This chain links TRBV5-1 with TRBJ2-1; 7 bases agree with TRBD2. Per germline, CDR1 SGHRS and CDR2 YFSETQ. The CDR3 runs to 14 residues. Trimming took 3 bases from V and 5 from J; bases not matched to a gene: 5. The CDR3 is CASSWVGTNNEQFF. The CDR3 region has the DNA TGCGCCAGCAGCTGGGTAGGGACTAACAATGAGCAGTTCTTC.

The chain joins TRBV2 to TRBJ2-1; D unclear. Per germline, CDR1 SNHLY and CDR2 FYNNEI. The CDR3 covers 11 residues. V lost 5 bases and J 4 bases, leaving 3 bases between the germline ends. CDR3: CASSPYNEQFF. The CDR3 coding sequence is TGTGCCAGCAGTCCATACAATGAGCAGTTCTTC.

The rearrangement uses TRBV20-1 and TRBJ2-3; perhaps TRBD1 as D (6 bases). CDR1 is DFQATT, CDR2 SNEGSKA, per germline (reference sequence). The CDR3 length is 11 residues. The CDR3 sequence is CRGAVGDTQYF. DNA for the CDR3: TGCAGGGGGGCTGTGGGAGATACGCAGTATTTT.